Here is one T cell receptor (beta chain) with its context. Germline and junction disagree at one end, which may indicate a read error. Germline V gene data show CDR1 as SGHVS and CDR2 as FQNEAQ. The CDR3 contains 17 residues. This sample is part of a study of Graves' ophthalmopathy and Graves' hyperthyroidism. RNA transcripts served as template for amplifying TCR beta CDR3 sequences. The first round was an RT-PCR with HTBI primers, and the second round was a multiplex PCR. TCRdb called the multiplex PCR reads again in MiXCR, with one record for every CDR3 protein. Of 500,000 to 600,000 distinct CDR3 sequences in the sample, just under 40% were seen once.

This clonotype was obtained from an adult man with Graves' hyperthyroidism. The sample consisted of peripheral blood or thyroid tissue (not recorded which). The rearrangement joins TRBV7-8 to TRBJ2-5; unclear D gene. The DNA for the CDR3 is TGTGCCAGCAGCCGAGGTACCAGGTACTTCTCGCAAGGGACCCAGTACTTC. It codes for CASSRGTRYFSQGTQYF.